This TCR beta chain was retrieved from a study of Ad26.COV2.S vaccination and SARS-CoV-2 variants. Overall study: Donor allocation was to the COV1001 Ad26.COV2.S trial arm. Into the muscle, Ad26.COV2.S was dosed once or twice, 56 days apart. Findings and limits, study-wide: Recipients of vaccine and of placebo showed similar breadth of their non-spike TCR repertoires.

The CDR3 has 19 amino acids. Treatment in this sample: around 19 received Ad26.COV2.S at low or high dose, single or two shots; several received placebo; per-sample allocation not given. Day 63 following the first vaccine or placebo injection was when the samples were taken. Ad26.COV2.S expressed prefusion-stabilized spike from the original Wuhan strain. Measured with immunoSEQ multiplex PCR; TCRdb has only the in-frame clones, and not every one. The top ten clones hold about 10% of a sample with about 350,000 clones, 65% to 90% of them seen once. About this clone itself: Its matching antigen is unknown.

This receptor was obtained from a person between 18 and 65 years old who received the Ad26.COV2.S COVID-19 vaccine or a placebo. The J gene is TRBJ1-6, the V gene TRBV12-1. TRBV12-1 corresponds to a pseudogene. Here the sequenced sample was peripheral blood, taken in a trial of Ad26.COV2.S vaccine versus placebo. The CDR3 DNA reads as TGTGCCAGCAGCAGCTCCCTGCGTGCGGTGCACAACGATCGAGGGCCCCTCCACTTT. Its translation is CASSSSLRAVHNDRGPLHF.